The present T cell receptor (beta chain) was sequenced within a study of cytomegalovirus exposure and HLA in healthy donors. In the PCR, 60 Vbeta and 13 Jbeta primers were used. Profiled with immunoSEQ multiplex PCR; TCRdb holds only in-frame clones, not every one. Among some 150,000 clones listed, roughly 84% were seen once. V lost 5 bases to trimming and J lost 5 bases; unmatched junction nucleotides: 3. This CDR3 region has 14 residues. Germline lookup yields CDR1 SGHTA and CDR2 FQGNSA. Specimen: PBMCs. The sequence was obtained from a male donor in good health and CMV-seronegative. The chain employs TRBV7-2 and TRBJ2-3; 11 bases are shared with TRBD2. The CDR3 spells CASSVGTSGDTQYF. CDR3 sequence (DNA): TGTGCCAGCAGCGTGGGGACTAGCGGAGATACGCAGTATTTT.